These 12 T cell receptor beta chains were all obtained from the same sample, sequenced in a study of blood T cell repertoires in COVID-19. The assay was immunoSEQ multiplex PCR, and TCRdb's table has in-frame clones only and misses some. The repertoire holds more than 55,000 clones, with roughly 72% as singletons. Sequences were obtained from peripheral blood. These receptors all stem from a woman between 50 and 59 years old with active or convalescent COVID-19.

This clone was seen a handful of times. CDR3 nucleotide sequence: TGTGCCATCAGCGACCAGGGTTTAGCCAAAAACATTCAGTACTTC. This sequence encodes CAISDQGLAKNIQYF. This sequence joins TRBV10-3 and TRBJ2-4, with a weak D call TRBD1 (5 bases). There are 15 residues in the CDR3. Germline CDR1 ENHRY, CDR2 SYGVKD. The V gene lost 6 bases and the J gene lost 0 bases, with 12 bases spanning the gap.

V is TRBV20-1 and J is TRBJ2-7; D gene unclear. The CDR3 totals 11 residues. V was shortened by 6 bases and J by 2 bases, with 8 bases between the two germline ends. The germline V gene has CDR1 DFQATT and CDR2 SNEGSKA (reference sequence). CDR3 bases: TGCAGTGCCGCCCAGGCCTACGAGCAGTACTTC. Translated, it gives CSAAQAYEQYF.

This chain uses TRBV25-1 with TRBJ1-2; D is perhaps TRBD1 (6 bases). CDR3 length: 13 residues. V was trimmed by 6 bases and J by 2 bases, leaving 10 bases between them. CDR1 and CDR2 (germline): MGHDK, SYGVNS. The CDR3 loop is CASRETGNYGYTF. In DNA, the CDR3 is TGTGCCAGCAGGGAAACAGGGAACTATGGCTACACCTTC.

The rearrangement uses TRBV7-2 and TRBJ2-7; D possibly corresponds to TRBD2 (5 bases). Deletions cut 8 bases from V and 3 bases from J, with 14 bases between. CDR1 is SGHTA, CDR2 FQGNSA, per germline. The CDR3 covers 13 residues. The CDR3 is CASPLSARYEQYF. The CDR3 DNA follows: TGTGCCAGCCCTCTTAGCGCCCGCTACGAGCAGTACTTC.

This chain uses TRBV6-4 with TRBJ2-1; perhaps TRBD2 as D (6 bases). In germline, CDR1 is MRHNA, CDR2 SNTAGT. This CDR3 contains 14 residues. Trimming removed 5 bases at V and 1 base at J, with 9 bases between. CDR3 coding DNA: TGTGCCAGCAGTCTGGAGGGTTCCTACAATGAGCAGTTCTTC. As protein: CASSLEGSYNEQFF.

In its sample, this clone was seen once. This chain joins TRBV7-3 and TRBJ2-3; 11 nucleotides agree with TRBD2. CDR1 and CDR2 (germline): SGHTA, FQGTGA. The CDR3 is made up of 17 amino acids. The ends lost 5 bases at V and 8 bases at J; junction bases unmatched: 15. The CDR3, as DNA: TGTGCCAGCAGCCAGAATATAGCGGGAGGGCCAGGAGGTACGCAGTATTTT. As protein: CASSQNIAGGPGGTQYF.

This clone was observed a few times. The gene calls are TRBV18 and TRBJ1-1, with 8 bases that match TRBD1. The CDR3 is 16 amino acids. Germline V gene sequence: CDR1 KGHSH, CDR2 LQKENI. The ends lost 4 bases at V and 4 bases at J; junction bases unmatched: 11. The CDR3 sequence is CASSRGAGGKGTEAFF. The CDR3 DNA sequence: TGTGCCAGCTCACGAGGGGCAGGGGGCAAAGGCACTGAAGCTTTCTTT.

The chain recombines TRBV6-5 with TRBJ2-7; D is perhaps TRBD1 (6 bases). Trimming removed 5 bases from V and 3 bases from J, with 17 bases in between. The CDR3 loop spans 15 amino acids. The germline CDR1 and CDR2 sequences are MNHEY and SVGAGI. CDR3 amino acids: CASSSRTDRHYEQYF. As DNA, the CDR3 is TGTGCCAGCAGTAGCCGGACAGACAGACACTACGAGCAGTACTTC.

V and J are TRBV19 and TRBJ1-2, with 7 bases lining up with TRBD1. The CDR3 totals 15 residues. Germline V lookup: CDR1 LNHDA, CDR2 SQIVND (reference sequence). V gave up 6 bases and J gave up 4 bases; unmatched junction bases: 11. The CDR3: CASSFLTQGRYGYTF. The DNA for the CDR3 is TGTGCCAGTAGCTTTTTAACACAGGGGCGCTATGGCTACACCTTC.

This clone appeared a single time. V gene TRBV6-2 or TRBV6-3 combines with J gene TRBJ1-2; D call uncertain. The CDR3 totals 13 residues. Germline CDR1 and CDR2: MNHEY and SVGEGT. V lost 0 bases and J lost 4, with 6 bases in between. This CDR3 is CASSYSSPYGYTF. The CDR3 nucleotides read TGTGCCAGCAGTTACTCGAGTCCCTATGGCTACACCTTC.

The V and J genes are TRBV29-1 and TRBJ2-5, with 7 bases matching TRBD2. The V gene end was trimmed by 6 bases and the J gene end by 5 bases; junction bases not matched to a gene: 15. CDR1 is SQVTM, CDR2 ANQGSEA, per germline. There are 15 residues in the CDR3. The CDR3 region has the DNA TGCAGCGTCTCGTTGCGGGAGCGTTTCTCGGAGACCCAGTACTTC. This sequence encodes CSVSLRERFSETQYF.

The chain links TRBV7-9 to TRBJ1-1; TRBD1 agrees at 8 bases. Unmatched junction bases numbered 2, after V lost 1 base and J lost 7 bases. The CDR3 covers 13 residues. Per the germline V gene, CDR1 is SEHNR and CDR2 is FQNEAQ (reference sequence). CDR3 amino acids: CASSLVTGGEAFF. CDR3 DNA sequence: TGTGCCAGCAGCTTAGTCACAGGGGGTGAAGCTTTCTTT.